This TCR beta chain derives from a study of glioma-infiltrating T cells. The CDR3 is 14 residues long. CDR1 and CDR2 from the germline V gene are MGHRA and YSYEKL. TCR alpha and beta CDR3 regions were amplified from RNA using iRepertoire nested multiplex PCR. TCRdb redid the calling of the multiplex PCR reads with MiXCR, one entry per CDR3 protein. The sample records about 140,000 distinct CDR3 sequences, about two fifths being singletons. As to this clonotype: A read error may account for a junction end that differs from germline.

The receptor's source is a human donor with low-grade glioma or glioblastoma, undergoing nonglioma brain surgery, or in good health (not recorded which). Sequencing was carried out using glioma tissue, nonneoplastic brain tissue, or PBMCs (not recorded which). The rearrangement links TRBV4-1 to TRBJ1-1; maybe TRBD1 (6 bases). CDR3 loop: CASSQQGGRTEVFF. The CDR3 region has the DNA TGCGCCAGCAGTCAACAGGGAGGGAGGACTGAAGTTTTCTTT.